One sample yielded the 21 T cell receptor beta chains listed below, sequenced in a study of cytomegalovirus exposure and HLA in healthy donors (dated by TCRdb to about 2017). Libraries were prepared through the immunoSEQ multiplex PCR assay. Entries here come from immuneACCESS through TCRdb and include only in-frame sequences with V and J called. Some clones fail to appear in such tables; in the studies checked, an unresolved V gene covers under half of the shortfall, and the cause of the remainder is unknown. For this sample there are 80,000 to 100,000 clones; about 90% appear just once. The ten biggest clones cover around 6.3% of the sample. Sequencing used PBMCs. All receptors derive from a man younger than 30 in good health and CMV-seropositive.

This clone was seen once. The gene calls are TRBV28 and TRBJ2-5; 8 nucleotides agree with TRBD1. This CDR3 region has 14 residues. The trim removed 6 bases at V and 4 bases at J, leaving 7 bases unmatched. CDR1 is MDHEN, CDR2 SYDVKM, per germline. The CDR3 DNA reads TGTGCCAGCAGCCAACAGGGGGTGGGAGAGACCCAGTACTTC. Protein sequence: CASSQQGVGETQYF. The whole variable domain, remainder taken from reference TRBV28 and TRBJ2-5, is DVKVTQSSRYLVKRTGEKVFLECVQDMDHENMFWYRQDPGLGLRLIYFSYDVKMKEKGDIPEGYSVSREKKERFSLILESASTNQTSMYLCASSQQGVGETQYFGPGTRLLVL.

The V call is TRBV6-5, the J call TRBJ2-2, with TRBD2 matching 9 bases. The CDR3 has 15 amino acids. The trim removed 6 bases at V and 5 bases at J, leaving 7 bases unmatched. Looked up from germline, CDR1 is MNHEY and CDR2 is SVGAGI. CDR3 sequence reads: CASRMRGGLTGELFF. In nucleotides, the CDR3 is TGTGCCAGCAGGATGCGGGGGGGCCTTACCGGGGAGCTGTTTTTT.

The chain recombines TRBV5-1 with TRBJ2-2; D not resolved. CDR3 length equals 14 residues. The ends were cut back, 0 bases at V and 4 bases at J, with 7 bases in the middle. CDR1 SGHRS and CDR2 YFSETQ come from the germline V gene. For the CDR3, the DNA is TGCGCCAGCAGCTTGGATACGCGCACCGGGGAGCTGTTTTTT. Translated, it gives CASSLDTRTGELFF. The full variable domain, with the rest looked up from reference TRBV5-1 and TRBJ2-2, is KAGVTQTPRYLIKTRGQQVTLSCSPISGHRSVSWYQQTPGQGLQFLFEYFSETQRNKGNFPGRFSGRQFSNSRSEMNVSTLELGDSALYLCASSLDTRTGELFFGEGSRLTVL.

This clone was found once. The rearrangement links TRBV6-1 to TRBJ2-7; 7 bases align to TRBD1. The V and J ends lost 7 bases and 2 bases, in that order; junction bases with no gene match: 8. CDR1 is MNHNS and CDR2 is SASEGT in the germline V gene. The CDR3 consists of 14 residues. The CDR3 sequence is CASINGDSTYEQYF. The CDR3 nucleotides read TGTGCCAGCATAAATGGGGACAGCACCTACGAGCAGTACTTC.

The chain recombines TRBV5-1 with TRBJ2-1; D possibly corresponds to TRBD2 (6 bases). V was pared by 1 base and J by 9 bases, with 17 bases between. The CDR3 runs to 15 residues. The germline CDR1 and CDR2 sequences are SGHRS and YFSETQ. The DNA of the CDR3 is TGCGCCAGCAGCTTGATAATTAGCGGACGACCTGAGCAGTTCTTC. This translates into CASSLIISGRPEQFF.

This rearrangement joins TRBV5-4 to TRBJ2-7, with 12 bases aligning to TRBD2. CDR3 size: 18 residues. The ends lost 0 bases at V and 3 bases at J; junction bases unmatched: 10. The germline CDR1 and CDR2 sequences are SGHNT and YYREEE (reference sequence). For the CDR3, the DNA is TGTGCCAGCAGCTTGGATCCTAGCGGGAGGGCTATTCACTACGAGCAGTACTTC. The encoded protein is CASSLDPSGRAIHYEQYF.

The chain carries TRBV28 and TRBJ2-7; possible D gene TRBD1, 5 bases. The germline gives CDR1 MDHEN, CDR2 SYDVKM. Trimming left V 3 bases short and J 2 bases short, with 14 bases between. The CDR3 contains 15 residues. This CDR3 reads CASSFPARVPYEQYF. Here the CDR3 DNA reads TGTGCCAGCAGTTTTCCGGCCAGGGTCCCCTACGAGCAGTACTTC.

The rearrangement uses TRBV9 and TRBJ2-5; 7 bases are shared with TRBD2. The CDR3 is made up of 16 amino acids. Germline CDR1 and CDR2: SGDLS and YYNGEE. Trimming took 4 bases from V and 5 from J; bases not matched to a gene: 14. The CDR3 region is CASSPRLGGGWETQYF. The CDR3 coding sequence is TGTGCCAGCAGCCCCCGTTTGGGGGGGGGATGGGAGACCCAGTACTTC. The variable domain in full, with the rest retrieved from reference TRBV9 and TRBJ2-5, is DSGVTQTPKHLITATGQRVTLRCSPRSGDLSVYWYQQSLDQGLQFLIQYYNGEERAKGNILERFSAQQFPDLHSELNLSSLELGDSALYFCASSPRLGGGWETQYFGPGTRLLVL.

This sequence joins TRBV5-1 and TRBJ2-7; 9 nucleotides line up with TRBD1. Germline CDR1 SGHRS, CDR2 YFSETQ. The junction had 8 bases not matched to a gene; V was cut back by 4 bases and J by 3 bases. CDR3 length: 15 residues. The CDR3 nucleotides are TGCGCCAGCAGCAGCATGGGACAGGGTGTCTACGAGCAGTACTTC. Protein sequence: CASSSMGQGVYEQYF.

CDR3 residues: CASSLARLRGGVETQYF. CDR3 nucleotides: TGTGCCAGCAGCTTAGCGCGGTTGCGGGGGGGTGTCGAGACCCAGTACTTC. The rearrangement joins TRBV7-9 to TRBJ2-5; 9 bases match TRBD2. Germline V gene sequence: CDR1 SEHNR, CDR2 FQNEAQ (reference sequence). The V segment lost 0 bases and the J segment 5 bases; nucleotides outside the gene matches: 10. CDR3 length equals 17 residues. The full variable domain, completed using reference TRBV7-9 and TRBJ2-5, is DTGVSQNPRHKITKRGQNVTFRCDPISEHNRLYWYRQTLGQGPEFLTYFQNEAQLEKSRLLSDRFSAERPKGSFSTLEIQRTEQGDSAMYLCASSLARLRGGVETQYFGPGTRLLVL.

The gene calls are TRBV2 and TRBJ1-4, with TRBD1 matching 7 bases. Germline CDR1 is SNHLY and CDR2 is FYNNEI. The CDR3 consists of 14 residues. V was clipped by 6 bases and J by 5 bases; unmatched bases: 6. DNA for the CDR3: TGTGCCAGCAGAGGTACGGACAGGAATGAAAAACTGTTTTTT. This gives the protein CASRGTDRNEKLFF.

This chain uses TRBV19 with TRBJ2-1, with a possible D match to TRBD2 (5 bases). The CDR3 consists of 13 residues. Germline loops: CDR1 LNHDA, CDR2 SQIVND (reference sequence). The V end lost 8 bases, the J end lost 3 bases, and 11 bases lay between the germline ends. The CDR3 DNA sequence: TGTGCCAGTCTTAGCGCCTACTACAATGAGCAGTTCTTC. Translating gives CASLSAYYNEQFF.

The chain employs TRBV27 and TRBJ2-5; TRBD2 aligns across 10 bases. After removal of 5 bases from V and 4 bases from J, the junction contained 7 bases not matched to a gene. This CDR3 region has 15 residues. Germline CDR1 is MNHEY and CDR2 is SMNVEV (reference sequence). The CDR3 spells CASSRDLAGAETQYF. The CDR3 region has the DNA TGTGCCAGCAGTCGAGACCTAGCGGGAGCAGAGACCCAGTACTTC.

The chain links TRBV4-3 to TRBJ2-5, with 7 bases aligning to TRBD1. The CDR3 totals 18 residues. After removal of 0 bases from V and 2 bases from J, the junction contained 12 bases not matched to a gene. Germline V lookup: CDR1 LGHNA, CDR2 YSLEER. The CDR3 nucleotides are TGCGCCAGCAGCCAAGATCTGAGAGGGGGCGATACGCAAGAGACCCAGTACTTC. Translation gives CASSQDLRGGDTQETQYF.

The chain employs TRBV9 and TRBJ2-2, with a weak D call TRBD2 (6 bases). The CDR3 totals 15 residues. The germline gives CDR1 SGDLS, CDR2 YYNGEE. The ends were cut back, 2 bases at V and 0 bases at J, with 8 bases in the middle. CDR3 loop: CASSVGGTNTGELFF. In DNA, the CDR3 is TGTGCCAGCAGCGTTGGCGGGACGAACACCGGGGAGCTGTTTTTT.

The chain uses TRBV27 and TRBJ2-3; 7 nucleotides agree with TRBD1. The V segment lost 4 bases and the J segment 4 bases; nucleotides outside the gene matches: 8. Germline V CDR1 and CDR2: MNHEY, SMNVEV (reference sequence). The CDR3 spans 15 residues. The CDR3 coding sequence is TGTGCCAGCAGTTATGAGGGGGCGAGGGCAGATACGCAGTATTTT. Protein sequence: CASSYEGARADTQYF.

The gene calls are TRBV4-3 and TRBJ2-1, with 10 nucleotides matching TRBD2. This CDR3 has 18 amino acids. J gave up 4 bases and V 1 base, and 10 bases lay outside the gene matches. The germline V gene has CDR1 LGHNA and CDR2 YSLEER. The DNA for the CDR3 is TGCGCCAGCAGCCAAGGATTAGCGGGAGGCCCCCTTTACAATGAGCAGTTCTTC. Its translation: CASSQGLAGGPLYNEQFF.

The chain employs TRBV7-2 and TRBJ2-5; the match to TRBD2 covers 10 bases. The J segment lost 1 base and the V segment lost 6 bases, leaving 2 bases of the junction unmatched. This CDR3 is built from 14 residues. Germline loops: CDR1 SGHTA, CDR2 FQGNSA. The chain's CDR3 is CASRKRGGQETQYF. The CDR3, as DNA: TGTGCCAGCAGGAAGCGGGGGGGCCAAGAGACCCAGTACTTC.

This rearrangement joins TRBV4-1 to TRBJ2-5; 10 bases match TRBD2. The CDR3 loop spans 18 amino acids. After removal of 4 bases from V and 0 bases from J, the junction contained 11 bases not matched to a gene. CDR1 MGHRA and CDR2 YSYEKL come from the germline V gene. The CDR3 sequence is CASSPPRGGTSDQETQYF. In DNA form, the CDR3 reads TGCGCCAGCAGCCCGCCTCGAGGCGGGACTAGCGACCAAGAGACCCAGTACTTC.

The rearrangement links TRBV28 to TRBJ1-2; 7 bases map to TRBD1. The CDR3 has 14 residues. The J segment lost 3 bases and the V segment lost 4 bases, leaving 5 bases of the junction unmatched. CDR1 MDHEN and CDR2 SYDVKM come from the germline V gene. This chain's CDR3 is CASSSPQGDYGYTF. The CDR3 nucleotides are TGTGCCAGCAGTTCCCCTCAGGGGGACTATGGCTACACCTTC.

In this sample, this clone turned up once. The V gene is TRBV11-3, the J gene TRBJ2-7; TRBD2 agrees at 12 bases. Unmatched junction bases numbered 1, after V lost 0 bases and J lost 1 base. The germline V gene has CDR1 SGHNT and CDR2 YENEEA. This CDR3 region has 16 residues. The CDR3 DNA sequence: TGTGCCAGCAGCTTAGACCTAGCGGGAGGGTCCTACGAGCAGTACTTC. It yields the protein CASSLDLAGGSYEQYF.